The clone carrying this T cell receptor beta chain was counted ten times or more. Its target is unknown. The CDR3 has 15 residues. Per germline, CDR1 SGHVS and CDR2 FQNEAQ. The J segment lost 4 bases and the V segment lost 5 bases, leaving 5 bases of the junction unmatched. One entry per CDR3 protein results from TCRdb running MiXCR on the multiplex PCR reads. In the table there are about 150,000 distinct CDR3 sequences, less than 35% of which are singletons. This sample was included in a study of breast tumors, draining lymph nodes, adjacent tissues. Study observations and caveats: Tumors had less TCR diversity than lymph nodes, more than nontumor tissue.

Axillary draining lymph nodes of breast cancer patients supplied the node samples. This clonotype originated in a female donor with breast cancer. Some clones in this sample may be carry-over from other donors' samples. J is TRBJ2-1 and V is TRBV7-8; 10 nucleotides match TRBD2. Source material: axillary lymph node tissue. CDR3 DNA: TGTGCCAGCAGCCATAGCGGGGGGTGGTACAATGAGCAGTTCTTC. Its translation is CASSHSGGWYNEQFF. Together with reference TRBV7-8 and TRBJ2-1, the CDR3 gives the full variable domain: GAGVSQSPRYKVAKRGQDVALRCDPISGHVSLFWYQQALGQGPEFLTYFQNEAQLDKSGLPSDRFFAERPEGSVSTLKIQRTQQEDSAVYLCASSHSGGWYNEQFFGPGTRLTVL.